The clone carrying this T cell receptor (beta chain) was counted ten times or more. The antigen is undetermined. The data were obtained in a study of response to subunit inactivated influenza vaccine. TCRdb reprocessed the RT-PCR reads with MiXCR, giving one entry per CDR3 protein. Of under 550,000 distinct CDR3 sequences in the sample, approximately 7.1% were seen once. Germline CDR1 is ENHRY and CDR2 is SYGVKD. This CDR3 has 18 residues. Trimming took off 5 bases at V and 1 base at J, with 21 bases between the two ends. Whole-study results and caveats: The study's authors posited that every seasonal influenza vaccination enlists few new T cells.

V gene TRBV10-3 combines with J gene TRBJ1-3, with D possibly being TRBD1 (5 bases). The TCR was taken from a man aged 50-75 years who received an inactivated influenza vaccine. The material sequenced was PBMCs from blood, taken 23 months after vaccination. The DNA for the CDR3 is TGTGCCATCAGTTCCTATGGACGGGGGAGTACGTCTGGAAACACCATATATTTT. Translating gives CAISSYGRGSTSGNTIYF.